The entry below gives a single TCR beta chain sequence along with its context. This entry is derived from a study of T cells expressing NK-cell markers. TCRdb re-analyzed the 5' RACE reads; it lists each CDR3 protein once, without DNA. The sample table sets out some 140,000 distinct CDR3 sequences. The CDR3 extends over 13 amino acids. Germline V gene sequence: CDR1 MNHEY, CDR2 SVGAGI. The sequencing sample was made of blood T cells: a sorted CD56 or NKG2C T cell subset, CD4+ or CD8+ T cells, or bulk PBMC T cells (not recorded which). The receptor was isolated from a woman in her forties or fifties in good health. The chain recombines TRBV6-5 with TRBJ2-1; the TCRdb call, TRBD1, lacks DNA for checking. CDR3 sequence: CASSYSPGGEQFF.